This TCR beta chain appears in the sequencing data of a study of response to subunit inactivated influenza vaccine (dated by TCRdb to 2016 to 2018). General notes on the study: Deep quantitative T cell receptor repertoire profiling was used in the study to track responses to a trivalent subunit inactivated influenza vaccine.

This clonotype was counted only a few times. Its antigen remains unidentified. Base qualities are not recorded, but no much larger clone differs from it by a single base. Summary of the overall study and its limitations: It was suggested by the authors that each seasonal influenza vaccination may recruit only a limited number of new T cells.

The receptor library was made with RT-PCR. Sequencing was performed on an Illumina HiSeq 2500. The raw public data were reprocessed by TCRdb itself: fastp quality trimming at Q25, MiXCR clonotype calling, in-frame beta chains only. For every CDR3 protein sequence, its rows merge into one entry that carries the most common genes and DNA. This sample is represented by about 500,000 distinct CDR3 sequences; less than 7.5% of them were singletons. The ten largest clones add up to less than 15% of the sample. V has 6 bases trimmed and J has 5 bases trimmed; junction bases matching no gene number 7. From the cysteine through the phenylalanine, the CDR3 covers 15 amino acids. Only the CDR3 DNA is retained, 45 bases long and in frame from the first base.

The sample in question was PBMCs from blood, obtained around 25 months after vaccination. This clonotype originated in a man between 50 and 69 years old who received an inactivated influenza vaccine. Donor details come from another sample of the same person, matched by shared clones. The receptor chain draws on TRBV12-3 or TRBV12-4 and TRBJ2-2; 9 bases in the junction line up with TRBD2. Here is the DNA: TGTGCCAGCAGCACGACTAGCGGATTTACCGGGGAGCTGTTTTTT. Its protein is CASSTTSGFTGELFF.